Presented here are 29 T cell receptor beta chains from one specimen sequenced in a study of molecular identifiers for immune sequencing clone quantification (dated by TCRdb to the late 2010s). The library was obtained by PCR. The sequencer was a NextSeq 500. In-frame beta chains were kept once TCRdb had trimmed the public reads at Q25 with fastp and called clones with MiXCR. Rows with a matching CDR3 protein are joined into one entry that keeps the most common DNA and genes. The table for this sample lists nearly 650,000 distinct CDR3 sequences; around 25% of them were counted only once. Around 0.78% of the sample belongs to the ten largest clones. The sequenced sample was naive CD8+ T cells from blood, with Jurkat cell RNA spiked in. The sample's cell subset or site label, in plain terms: FACS-sorted CD8+CD4-CCR7+CD45RA+ naive T cells. The source is a human donor in good health. Some libraries in this study had Jurkat cell RNA spiked in.

This clonotype was recorded at least ten times. The genes are TRBV7-9 and TRBJ2-2; D gene ambiguous. The germline V gene has CDR1 SEHNR and CDR2 FQNEAQ (reference sequence). This CDR3 spans 13 amino acids. V lost 4 bases and J 3 bases, leaving 6 bases between the germline ends. The CDR3 DNA follows: TGTGCCAGCAGCTATACGTACACCGGGGAGCTGTTTTTT. This codes for CASSYTYTGELFF.

This clonotype has more than one count but fewer than ten. This chain joins TRBV21-1 and TRBJ2-2; the table's TRBD2 call for D was not verified on the DNA. TRBV21-1 is labeled a pseudogene. The CDR3 has 19 residues. The CDR3 loop reads CASSEGLAGGRTNTGELFF. The DNA of the CDR3 is TGTGCCAGCAGCGAGGGACTAGCGGGGGGCCGAACGAACACCGGGGAGCTGTTTTTT.

This clonotype has a count of ten or more. The chain carries TRBV7-8 and TRBJ2-7; 10 positions match TRBD1. The CDR3 has 16 amino acids. J was trimmed by 2 bases and V by 5 bases; bases with no gene match: 9. The germline V gene has CDR1 SGHVS and CDR2 FQNEAQ. CDR3 sequence reads: CASSLLTGTGAYEQYF. DNA of the CDR3: TGTGCCAGCAGCCTACTAACCGGGACAGGGGCCTACGAGCAGTACTTC.

This CDR3 reads CASSSTGQGSNSPLHF. The DNA for the CDR3 is TGTGCCAGCAGTTCAACTGGACAGGGCAGTAATTCACCCCTCCACTTT. This chain joins TRBV12-3 or TRBV12-4 and TRBJ1-6; 8 nucleotides match TRBD1. This CDR3 spans 16 amino acids. J gave up 6 bases and V 4 bases, and 8 bases lay outside the gene matches.

This clonotype was picked up many times. The chain uses TRBV7-2 and TRBJ1-5; 7 bases agree with TRBD1. The ends lost 3 bases at V and 2 bases at J; junction bases unmatched: 7. The CDR3 loop spans 16 amino acids. Germline V lookup: CDR1 SGHTA, CDR2 FQGNSA. Here the CDR3 reads CASSFDDRVGNQPQHF. The CDR3 coding sequence is TGTGCCAGCAGCTTCGATGACAGGGTTGGCAATCAGCCCCAGCATTTT.

This clonotype has only a few counts. V is TRBV4-1 and J is TRBJ1-2; a possible D gene is TRBD1 (6 bases). The CDR3 sequence is 15 residues long. CDR1 is MGHRA, CDR2 YSYEKL, per germline. Trimming removed 3 bases at V and 0 bases at J, with 11 bases between. CDR3 nucleotides: TGCGCCAGCAGCCAGACAGGACAGACTAACTATGGCTACACCTTC. Its protein product is CASSQTGQTNYGYTF.

This chain links TRBV20-1 with TRBJ2-7; D is possibly TRBD1 (6 bases). This CDR3 has 14 residues. The V end was cut by 4 bases, the J end by 0 bases, with 13 bases between. Germline assignment: CDR1 DFQATT and CDR2 SNEGSKA (reference sequence). As DNA, the CDR3 is TGCAGTGCTAAGGACAGCGGAAGCTCCTACGAGCAGTACTTC. Translating it yields CSAKDSGSSYEQYF.

This clonotype was recorded a few times. The J gene is TRBJ1-2, the V gene TRBV20-1; TRBD1 is a possible D gene (5 bases). The CDR3 has 16 residues. V was clipped by 3 bases and J by 0 bases, with 17 bases between them. Germline CDR1 is DFQATT and CDR2 is SNEGSKA (reference sequence). The DNA for the CDR3 is TGCAGTGCTAGTGGCGTCAGGGAGCCCGCTAACTATGGCTACACCTTC. Protein: CSASGVREPANYGYTF.

The chain joins TRBV4-3 to TRBJ1-1; no reliable D call. CDR3 length: 16 residues. From germline, CDR1 is LGHNA and CDR2 YSLEER. The germline V and J ends were trimmed by 0 bases and 8 bases, with 19 bases remaining between them. Written as DNA, the CDR3 is TGCGCCAGCAGCCAAGATAACAGACCTTCTAAGGCGGAAGCTTTCTTT. Its translation is CASSQDNRPSKAEAFF.

This rearrangement joins TRBV7-9 to TRBJ2-7; D is possibly TRBD1 (6 bases). Trimming took off 5 bases at V and 3 bases at J, with 17 bases between the two ends. The CDR3 runs 15 residues. Germline-derived CDR1 and CDR2 are SEHNR and FQNEAQ (reference sequence). The CDR3 nucleotides are TGTGCCAGCAGCCCTTCCGGGACACTATTCTACGAGCAGTACTTC. Protein product: CASSPSGTLFYEQYF.

As concerns this clonotype: Its ends do not fully match the called genes, so a read error is possible. CDR3: CARSAHSRTSSYEQYF. The CDR3 coding sequence is TGTGCCCGCAGCGCCCATAGCAGGACGAGCTCCTACGAGCAGTACTTC. The J gene is TRBJ2-7, the V gene TRBV7-2; D unresolved. The CDR3 sequence is 16 residues long. Germline loops: CDR1 SGHTA, CDR2 FQGNSA.

This clonotype was seen at least ten times. The V gene is TRBV20-1, the J gene TRBJ1-2; D uncertain. Germline CDR1 reads DFQATT; CDR2 reads SNEGSKA (reference sequence). There are 13 residues in the CDR3. Trimming took 3 bases from V and 6 from J, leaving 14 bases between them. CDR3 residues: CSASKPGGDGYTF. The CDR3 region has the DNA TGCAGTGCTAGCAAACCTGGAGGAGATGGCTACACCTTC.

As regards this clonotype: It may be a read error: a sequence one base away is much more abundant. This chain joins TRBV5-3 and TRBJ2-3; D not certain. TRBV5-3 is recorded as an ORF, its role being uncertain. The CDR3 covers 16 residues. In nucleotides, the CDR3 is TGTGCCAGCAGCTTGGCGAGGAACGGAGAAGAAGATACGCAGTATTTT. It translates to CASSLARNGEEDTQYF.

This clonotype was picked up a small number of times. The chain uses TRBV14 and TRBJ2-7; possible D gene TRBD2, 5 bases. Germline V gene sequence: CDR1 SGHDN, CDR2 FVKESK. This CDR3 region has 14 residues. The V end was cut by 4 bases, the J end by 2 bases, with 12 bases between. CDR3 in amino acids: CASSPGSETYEQYF. CDR3 DNA sequence: TGTGCCAGCAGCCCGGGGTCTGAGACCTACGAGCAGTACTTC.

The chain uses TRBV5-6 and TRBJ2-6; D is unclear. The CDR3 totals 14 residues. Trimming cost V 4 bases and J 2 bases, with 7 bases left between them. Germline V CDR1 and CDR2: SGHDT, YYEEEE. The CDR3: CASSRPPGANVLTF. CDR3 nucleotides: TGTGCCAGCAGCCGACCGCCTGGGGCCAACGTCCTGACTTTC.

Notes on this clonotype: Sequence at one end of the junction differs from germline and may be a read error. V usage is TRBV30 and J usage is TRBJ2-7; 11 positions agree with TRBD2. Germline V gene lookup returns CDR1 GTSNPN and CDR2 SVGIG (reference sequence). The CDR3 is 12 residues long. CDR3 protein: CAWTSGGLEQNF. CDR3 DNA sequence: TGTGCCTGGACTAGCGGGGGGCTGGAGCAGAACTTC. Full variable domain (rest looked up from reference TRBV30 and TRBJ2-7): SQTIHQWPATLVQPVGSPLSLECTVEGTSNPNLYWYRQAAGRGLQLLFYSVGIGQISSEVPQNLSASRPQDRQFILSSKKLLLSDSGFYLCAWTSGGLEQNFGPGTRLTVT.

This clonotype was counted only a few times. Since a much larger clone is just one base distant, this may be a read error. This chain links TRBV29-1 with TRBJ2-3, with D possibly matching TRBD2 (6 bases). This CDR3 has 13 amino acids. Germline V gene sequence: CDR1 SQVTM, CDR2 ANQGSEA. V gave up 1 base and J gave up 5 bases, with 10 bases separating them. This CDR3 is CSVEAGLGDTQYF. The CDR3 DNA reads TGCAGCGTTGAAGCGGGACTCGGAGATACGCAGTATTTT.

The gene calls are TRBV7-9 and TRBJ1-4; D is possibly TRBD1 (5 bases). V lost 1 base to trimming and J lost 6 bases, with 9 bases between them. Germline V gene lookup returns CDR1 SEHNR and CDR2 FQNEAQ (reference sequence). The CDR3 is 14 residues long. CDR3 in amino acids: CASSLGGVDEKLFF. The DNA of the CDR3 is TGTGCCAGCAGCTTAGGAGGGGTTGATGAAAAACTGTTTTTT.

Details on this clonotype: A single base separates this from a much larger clone, so it may be a read error. This chain connects TRBV5-6 to TRBJ2-3, with D unclear. V was clipped by 4 bases and J by 4 bases, with 19 bases between them. Germline V gene lookup returns CDR1 SGHDT and CDR2 YYEEEE. This CDR3 has 16 residues. This CDR3 is CASSPQTGVRADTQYF. The CDR3 DNA reads as TGTGCCAGCAGCCCACAGACTGGCGTGCGAGCAGATACGCAGTATTTT.

This clonotype showed up many times. The J gene is TRBJ1-1, the V gene TRBV7-9, with unresolved D. Germline loops: CDR1 SEHNR, CDR2 FQNEAQ (reference sequence). The CDR3 runs to 12 residues. Deletions cut 5 bases from V and 4 bases from J, with 8 bases between. The CDR3 nucleotides are TGTGCCAGCAGCGCTGGGATCACTGAAGCTTTCTTT. As protein: CASSAGITEAFF.

Concerning this clonotype: Being one base from a much bigger clone, this may be a read error. This rearrangement joins TRBV7-9 to TRBJ2-5; D gene unclear. The V end was cut by 5 bases, the J end by 1 base, with 11 bases between. CDR1 SEHNR and CDR2 FQNEAQ come from the germline V gene (reference sequence). CDR3 length equals 14 residues. The DNA for the CDR3 is TGTGCCAGCAGCCGTGGACCAGCCCAAGAGACCCAGTACTTC. Amino acids: CASSRGPAQETQYF.

This clonotype was seen repeatedly, ten times or more. The V call is TRBV6-1, the J call TRBJ2-3; 8 positions match TRBD1. This CDR3 spans 18 amino acids. Germline lookup yields CDR1 MNHNS and CDR2 SASEGT. Trimming cost V 4 bases and J 6 bases; bases outside gene matches: 18. The CDR3 loop reads CASSVPPGQGLFTDTQYF. DNA for the CDR3: TGTGCCAGCAGTGTACCCCCCGGACAGGGTCTCTTCACGGATACGCAGTATTTT.

The rearrangement joins TRBV4-1 to TRBJ1-1; 9 nucleotides agree with TRBD1. Germline CDR1 MGHRA, CDR2 YSYEKL. The CDR3 covers 17 residues. Germline trimming cut 3 bases from V and 6 bases from J; bases unmatched to any gene: 14. The chain's CDR3 is CASSQRAGTGRFAEAFF. CDR3 coding DNA: TGCGCCAGCAGCCAGAGAGCCGGGACAGGGAGGTTTGCTGAAGCTTTCTTT.

This clonotype occurred many times. The gene calls are TRBV3-1 and TRBJ2-7; 8 nucleotides match TRBD1. Trimming removed 4 bases from V and 4 bases from J; junction bases left unmatched: 6. Germline V gene lookup returns CDR1 LGHDT and CDR2 YNNKEL (reference sequence). The CDR3 consists of 14 residues. This CDR3 reads CASSPTGVGYEQYF. The DNA of the CDR3 is TGTGCCAGCAGCCCGACAGGGGTTGGTTACGAGCAGTACTTC.

Remarks on this clonotype: The junction and the germline gene differ at one end; a read error may be behind it. The chain combines TRBV10-1 with TRBJ2-5; D remains unclear. The germline gives CDR1 WNHNN, CDR2 SYGVQD (reference sequence). This CDR3 region has 13 residues. CDR3: CASSEFTQEPQYF. The CDR3, as DNA: TGCGCCAGCAGTGAGTTTACCCAAGAGCCCCAGTACTTC.

There are a few counts of this clonotype. This chain uses TRBV7-9 with TRBJ1-1, with D possibly TRBD1 on 5 matching bases. Germline loops: CDR1 SEHNR, CDR2 FQNEAQ (reference sequence). The CDR3 length is 16 residues. V lost 2 bases, J lost 0 bases, and 13 bases lay in between. CDR3 coding DNA: TGTGCCAGCAGCTTATCTTGGGGGAATATGAACACTGAAGCTTTCTTT. Its translation is CASSLSWGNMNTEAFF. The full variable domain, in which reference TRBV7-9 and TRBJ1-1 provide the parts outside the CDR3, is DTGVSQNPRHKITKRGQNVTFRCDPISEHNRLYWYRQTLGQGPEFLTYFQNEAQLEKSRLLSDRFSAERPKGSFSTLEIQRTEQGDSAMYLCASSLSWGNMNTEAFFGQGTRLTVV.

As regards this clonotype: The junction departs from the called germline gene at one end, perhaps through a read error. The chain links TRBV30 to TRBJ2-6, with 8 nucleotides matching TRBD2. Germline loops: CDR1 GTSNPN, CDR2 SVGIG (reference sequence). The CDR3 extends over 13 amino acids. DNA of the CDR3: TGTGCCTGGCCGCCGGGGGGGGCCAACGGCCTGACTTTC. Translated: CAWPPGGANGLTF.

The V call is TRBV6-2 or TRBV6-3, the J call TRBJ1-4; D is unclear. Looked up from germline, CDR1 is MNHEY and CDR2 is SVGEGT. This CDR3 is 15 amino acids long. Between the trimmed V and J ends, which lost 2 bases and 3 bases, there was a span of 10 bases. CDR3 nucleotide sequence: TGTGCCAGCAGTTACGGCGTCTCTGCTAATGAAAAACTGTTTTTT. It encodes CASSYGVSANEKLFF.

Remarks on this clonotype: The junction shows a germline mismatch at one end, possibly a read error. The gene calls are TRBV6-5 and TRBJ2-1; D is possibly TRBD1 or TRBD2 (5 bases each). Germline V gives CDR1 MNHEY, CDR2 SVGAGI. The CDR3 is made up of 15 amino acids. CDR3 sequence reads: CASSYPGAPGDEQIF. As DNA, the CDR3 is TGTGCCAGCAGTTACCCCGGGGCCCCCGGCGATGAGCAGATCTTC.